In its sample, the clone carrying this T cell receptor beta chain was seen many times. Its specificity is unknown. About 100 million PBMCs were counted before genomic DNA extraction. The sample belongs to a study of shared clonotypes between healthy human individuals. Across the whole study: The donors, a couple of women and a few men, were aged 18 to 49. Findings and limits, study-wide: The authors expected sequencing depth to affect clonotype sharing among donors.

The CDR3 runs to 14 residues. Germline trimming cut 4 bases from V and 6 bases from J; bases unmatched to any gene: 5. Germline CDR1 KGHSH, CDR2 LQKENI. TCRdb keeps only in-frame clones here, not all; method: immunoSEQ multiplex PCR. The data hold 450,000 to 600,000 clones, with 79% observed a single time. This sequence was found in a woman in her thirties or forties in good health. Some clones in this sample may be carry-over from other donors' samples. The J gene is TRBJ2-3, the V gene TRBV18; the match to TRBD1 covers 9 bases. Sequencing used PBMCs. As DNA, the CDR3 is TGTGCCAGCTCACTCGGGACAGGGATGGATACGCAGTATTTT. The encoded protein is CASSLGTGMDTQYF.